These 27 T cell receptor beta chains share one sample of origin, sequenced in a study of shared clonotypes between healthy human individuals. The table came from immunoSEQ multiplex PCR; TCRdb's copy has only in-frame clones and leaves some out. The table shows about 470,000 clones, with about 76% occurring only once. Sequenced: PBMCs. The receptors here all came from a woman aged 40 to 50 in good health. Some clones in this sample may be carry-over from other donors' samples.

The chain combines TRBV5-1 with TRBJ2-1; 8 bases match TRBD1. The CDR3 sequence is 13 residues long. With 5 bases clipped from V and 7 bases from J, the junction kept 5 bases outside the gene matches. Germline V gene sequence: CDR1 SGHRS, CDR2 YFSETQ. The CDR3 nucleotides are TGCGCCAGCAGACGGACAGGGAGGAATGAGCAGTTCTTC. Its translation: CASRRTGRNEQFF.

This clone was counted a single time. The chain is built from TRBV6-1 and TRBJ1-1, with a weak D call TRBD1 (6 bases). This CDR3 has 16 residues. Germline CDR1 reads MNHNS; CDR2 reads SASEGT. The ends were cut back, 1 base at V and 5 bases at J, with 17 bases in the middle. The CDR3 bases are TGTGCCAGCAGTGAAGTCTGGGCAGGGGAGAGGACTGAAGCTTTCTTT. Its protein is CASSEVWAGERTEAFF.

Here the CDR3 reads CASSLLFPMETQYF. CDR3 nucleotide sequence: TGTGCCAGCAGTTTATTGTTCCCAATGGAGACCCAGTACTTC. The chain recombines TRBV28 with TRBJ2-5; D unresolved. Germline CDR1 is MDHEN and CDR2 is SYDVKM. The V and J ends lost 1 base and 5 bases respectively, with 11 bases between them. The CDR3 runs to 14 residues. Full variable domain (remainder filled in from reference TRBV28 and TRBJ2-5): DVKVTQSSRYLVKRTGEKVFLECVQDMDHENMFWYRQDPGLGLRLIYFSYDVKMKEKGDIPEGYSVSREKKERFSLILESASTNQTSMYLCASSLLFPMETQYFGPGTRLLVL.

This rearrangement joins TRBV28 to TRBJ2-5; the D gene is possibly TRBD1 (6 bases). The CDR3 extends over 14 amino acids. Trimming left V 7 bases short and J 1 base short, with 13 bases between. Germline V CDR1 and CDR2: MDHEN, SYDVKM. The CDR3 spells CASNSGAPQETQYF. The CDR3, as DNA: TGTGCCAGCAATTCAGGGGCCCCCCAAGAGACCCAGTACTTC.

The genes are TRBV27 and TRBJ2-7; 9 bases agree with TRBD2. CDR3 length equals 14 residues. Germline values: CDR1 MNHEY, CDR2 SMNVEV (reference sequence). V was clipped by 8 bases and J by 9 bases; unmatched bases: 14. CDR3 protein: CASSRLAALDWQYF. The CDR3 DNA is TGTGCCAGCTCCCGACTAGCGGCCCTTGATTGGCAGTACTTC.

The V and J genes are TRBV7-9 and TRBJ2-7, with TRBD2 matching 10 bases. This CDR3 has 14 amino acids. Trimming at V came to 5 bases and at J to 6 bases, leaving 7 bases not matched to a gene. Germline V lookup: CDR1 SEHNR, CDR2 FQNEAQ (reference sequence). The chain's CDR3 is CASSPSGSKSEQYF. CDR3 DNA: TGTGCCAGCAGCCCTAGCGGGAGCAAGTCCGAGCAGTACTTC. The entire variable domain, with the rest obtained from reference TRBV7-9 and TRBJ2-7, is as follows: DTGVSQNPRHKITKRGQNVTFRCDPISEHNRLYWYRQTLGQGPEFLTYFQNEAQLEKSRLLSDRFSAERPKGSFSTLEIQRTEQGDSAMYLCASSPSGSKSEQYFGPGTRLTVT.

V is TRBV9 and J is TRBJ1-3, with TRBD1 as a possible D gene (5 bases). CDR3 size: 15 residues. Germline V lookup: CDR1 SGDLS, CDR2 YYNGEE. V was clipped by 0 bases and J by 5 bases, with 12 bases between them. Written as DNA, the CDR3 is TGTGCCAGCAGCGTAGCTACGGGGCCTAGAAACACCATATATTTT. Amino acid sequence: CASSVATGPRNTIYF.

The V call is TRBV7-2, the J call TRBJ2-3; no clear D gene. Germline values: CDR1 SGHTA, CDR2 FQGNSA. This CDR3 region has 15 residues. Trimming pared 0 bases from V and 0 bases from J, leaving 7 bases between. The CDR3: CASSLATTSTDTQYF. In DNA, the CDR3 is TGTGCCAGCAGCTTAGCTACCACAAGCACAGATACGCAGTATTTT.

This chain uses TRBV5-1 with TRBJ2-3; D is unclear. CDR1 SGHRS and CDR2 YFSETQ come from the germline V gene. V was pared by 1 base and J by 0 bases, with 12 bases between. The CDR3 spans 16 residues. The CDR3 is CASSLYGGWSTDTQYF. CDR3 nucleotides: TGCGCCAGCAGCTTGTACGGTGGGTGGAGCACAGATACGCAGTATTTT.

The chain uses TRBV7-2 and TRBJ2-7; a weak D match, TRBD1 (6 bases). The germline CDR1 and CDR2 sequences are SGHTA and FQGNSA. The CDR3 consists of 15 residues. With 4 bases removed from V and 3 bases from J, the gap between germline ends came to 16 bases. CDR3 loop: CASSSSGTPYYEQYF. The CDR3 nucleotides are TGTGCCAGCAGCTCCTCCGGGACACCTTACTACGAGCAGTACTTC.

This sequence joins TRBV4-2 and TRBJ2-1, with 8 nucleotides matching TRBD2. CDR3 size: 16 residues. The V and J ends lost 4 bases and 4 bases, in that order; junction bases with no gene match: 9. The germline gives CDR1 LGHNA, CDR2 YNFKEQ. CDR3 nucleotide sequence: TGTGCCAGCAGCCCTTGGGTGCGGGAGGTTTACAATGAGCAGTTCTTC. This translates into CASSPWVREVYNEQFF.

On this clone itself: An end of the junction differs from the germline gene, which may be a read error. This chain links TRBV7-7 with TRBJ2-3, with TRBD2 matching over 7 bases. The germline CDR1 and CDR2 sequences are SSHAT and FNYEAQ (reference sequence). This CDR3 is 16 amino acids long. The CDR3 region has the DNA TGTGCTAGCAGCCCCGGGCTGGGGGGGAGCACAGATACGCAGTATTTT. It codes for CASSPGLGGSTDTQYF.

This chain uses TRBV11-3 with TRBJ1-5, with 8 nucleotides matching TRBD1. The CDR3 length is 15 residues. Per germline, CDR1 SGHNT and CDR2 YENEEA. V shed 5 bases, J shed 2 bases, and the junction held 5 bases outside the gene matches. Here the CDR3 reads CASSHDRGGNQPQHF. The CDR3 coding sequence is TGTGCCAGCAGCCACGACAGGGGTGGCAATCAGCCCCAGCATTTT.

Notes on this clone: The junction shows a germline mismatch at one end, possibly a read error. The chain links TRBV6-1 to TRBJ1-5, with TRBD1 as a possible D gene (5 bases). Looked up from germline, CDR1 is MNHNS and CDR2 is SASEGT. There are 14 residues in the CDR3. This chain's CDR3 is CASTEGVSNQPQHF. CDR3 nucleotides: TGTGCCAGCACTGAAGGGGTTAGCAATCAGCCCCAGCATTTT.

The V call is TRBV6-1, the J call TRBJ1-1, with a tentative D call TRBD1 (6 bases). V was trimmed by 3 bases and J by 1 base, leaving 12 bases between them. The CDR3 has 15 amino acids. Per the germline V gene, CDR1 is MNHNS and CDR2 is SASEGT. The CDR3 is CASSDRGAENTEAFF. The CDR3 DNA reads as TGTGCCAGCAGTGATCGGGGGGCTGAGAACACTGAAGCTTTCTTT.

J is TRBJ1-1 and V is TRBV7-2, with D possibly matching TRBD1 (5 bases). Between the trimmed V and J ends, which lost 1 base and 6 bases, there was a span of 9 bases. CDR3 length equals 13 residues. In germline, CDR1 is SGHTA, CDR2 FQGNSA. The DNA of the CDR3 is TGTGCCAGCAGCTTAGACAGGTACTCTGAAGCTTTCTTT. This codes for CASSLDRYSEAFF. Filled out from reference TRBV7-2 and TRBJ1-1, the complete variable domain reads GAGVSQSPSNKVTEKGKDVELRCDPISGHTALYWYRQSLGQGLEFLIYFQGNSAPDKSGLPSDRFSAERTGGSVSTLTIQRTQQEDSAVYLCASSLDRYSEAFFGQGTRLTVV.

V usage is TRBV10-3 and J usage is TRBJ2-5, with D maybe TRBD1 (6 bases). CDR1 is ENHRY, CDR2 SYGVKD, per germline. Trimming took off 5 bases at V and 4 bases at J, with 17 bases between the two ends. This CDR3 has 15 amino acids. The CDR3, as DNA: TGTGCCATCAGTCACAGGGATGAGGGTGGAGAGACCCAGTACTTC. Translated: CAISHRDEGGETQYF.

This chain links TRBV10-3 with TRBJ2-1, with TRBD2 matching over 7 bases. In germline, CDR1 is ENHRY, CDR2 SYGVKD. The CDR3 is 14 residues long. V trimming: 6 bases; J trimming: 4 bases; junction bases outside the gene matches: 6. The CDR3 DNA reads TGTGCCATCAGCCGGCTAGCGGATTACAATGAGCAGTTCTTC. Protein sequence: CAISRLADYNEQFF.

J is TRBJ2-7 and V is TRBV6-6; D might be TRBD1 or TRBD2, each matching 6 bases. The V end lost 8 bases, the J end lost 1 base, and 12 bases lay between the germline ends. Looked up from germline, CDR1 is MNHNY and CDR2 is SVGAGI (reference sequence). This CDR3 comprises 13 residues. The CDR3 here is CASRPGASYEQYF. The CDR3 DNA reads TGTGCCAGCCGACCGGGGGCGTCCTACGAGCAGTACTTC.

The rearrangement uses TRBV19 and TRBJ1-2; D possibly corresponds to TRBD1 (5 bases). V was trimmed by 5 bases and J by 4 bases, leaving 17 bases between them. The germline V gene has CDR1 LNHDA and CDR2 SQIVND (reference sequence). The CDR3 sequence is 15 residues long. The CDR3 region has the DNA TGTGCCAGTAGTCTCCCCAGGGCGGTGATCTATGGCTACACCTTC. It specifies CASSLPRAVIYGYTF.

The CDR3, as DNA: TGTGCTAGTGGTTTTGAGGATCACTATGGCTACACCTTC. It is translated as CASGFEDHYGYTF. The chain has TRBV12-5 and TRBJ1-2; D unresolved. Germline values: CDR1 LGHNT, CDR2 FRNRAP. V gave up 3 bases and J gave up 3 bases, with 8 bases separating them. The CDR3 totals 13 residues.

The chain has TRBV29-1 and TRBJ2-5; possibly TRBD2 for D (5 bases). Trimming cost V 3 bases and J 5 bases, with 10 bases left between them. There are 12 residues in the CDR3. The V gene's germline CDR1 is SQVTM and CDR2 ANQGSEA. The DNA of the CDR3 is TGCAGCGTTGATGAGGGAGTTGAGACCCAGTACTTC. Translated: CSVDEGVETQYF.

The gene calls are TRBV4-1 and TRBJ1-2; 7 nucleotides match TRBD1. The CDR3 extends over 17 amino acids. The V gene end was trimmed by 4 bases and the J gene end by 1 base; junction bases not matched to a gene: 12. The germline gives CDR1 MGHRA, CDR2 YSYEKL. CDR3 loop: CASSPAKGGTDNYGYTF. The CDR3 DNA reads as TGCGCCAGCAGCCCAGCGAAGGGAGGGACAGATAACTATGGCTACACCTTC.

The chain carries TRBV6-6 and TRBJ2-7; perhaps TRBD2 as D (5 bases). V lost 9 bases and J lost 4, with 10 bases in between. This CDR3 contains 11 residues. Germline-derived CDR1 and CDR2 are MNHNY and SVGAGI (reference sequence). Written as DNA, the CDR3 is TGTGCCAGTGGAAGGGAGTACGAGCAGTACTTC. Protein: CASGREYEQYF.

This clone was counted at least ten times. The chain employs TRBV9 and TRBJ2-2, with a weak D call TRBD2 (5 bases). Deletions cut 3 bases from V and 4 bases from J, with 10 bases between. Germline V gene lookup returns CDR1 SGDLS and CDR2 YYNGEE. The CDR3 runs 14 residues. The CDR3 bases are TGTGCCAGCAGCGCGAGCGGTGCCACCGGGGAGCTGTTTTTT. Translated: CASSASGATGELFF.

This sequence joins TRBV7-6 and TRBJ1-4; D call uncertain. The CDR3 is 17 residues long. The V end lost 5 bases, the J end lost 0 bases, and 16 bases lay between the germline ends. Looked up from germline, CDR1 is SGHVS and CDR2 is FNYEAQ. CDR3 residues: CASSPTDGVATNEKLFF. The CDR3 DNA follows: TGTGCCAGCAGCCCAACAGACGGGGTTGCAACTAATGAAAAACTGTTTTTT.

This clone appeared once. The chain uses TRBV6-5 and TRBJ2-3; D gene unclear. The CDR3 has 15 amino acids. The V gene's germline CDR1 is MNHEY and CDR2 SVGAGI. Trimming stripped 6 bases from V and 5 bases from J, with 18 bases between. CDR3 amino acids: CASRLGSLGIDTQYF. The CDR3 DNA follows: TGTGCCAGCAGATTGGGCTCCTTGGGGATAGATACGCAGTATTTT.